The present T cell receptor (beta chain) was sequenced within a study of vaccination and CD4 T cells after COVID-19. Remarks on this clonotype: Its antigen is unidentified.

CDR3 length equals 11 residues. The germline V gene has CDR1 SGHVS and CDR2 FQNEAQ. Trimming cost V 3 bases and J 2 bases, with 0 bases left between them. The sample's time point: late sampling 161 to 241 days after vaccination in a few convalescent patients. Treatment defined: approximately 9-day PBMC culture with coronavirus spike peptide pools or control peptides (ViraFEST assay). An Oncomine TCR Beta short-read assay was used to sequence the DNA from cultured CD4+ T cells. Investigators isolated genomic DNA from cultured CD4+ T cells. TCRdb reprocessed the PCR reads with MiXCR, giving one entry per CDR3 protein. The sample lists roughly 20,000 distinct CDR3 sequences; 45% to 55% were seen once.

The chain uses TRBV7-8 and TRBJ2-3; D is unclear. This clonotype originated in a human donor who had recovered from COVID-19. Sequenced here: CD4+ T cells from blood, cultured in vitro, sampled about 7 months after SARS-CoV-2 vaccination. The CDR3 sequence: CASSFTDTQYF. CDR3 DNA: TGTGCCAGCAGCTTCACAGATACGCAGTATTTT.